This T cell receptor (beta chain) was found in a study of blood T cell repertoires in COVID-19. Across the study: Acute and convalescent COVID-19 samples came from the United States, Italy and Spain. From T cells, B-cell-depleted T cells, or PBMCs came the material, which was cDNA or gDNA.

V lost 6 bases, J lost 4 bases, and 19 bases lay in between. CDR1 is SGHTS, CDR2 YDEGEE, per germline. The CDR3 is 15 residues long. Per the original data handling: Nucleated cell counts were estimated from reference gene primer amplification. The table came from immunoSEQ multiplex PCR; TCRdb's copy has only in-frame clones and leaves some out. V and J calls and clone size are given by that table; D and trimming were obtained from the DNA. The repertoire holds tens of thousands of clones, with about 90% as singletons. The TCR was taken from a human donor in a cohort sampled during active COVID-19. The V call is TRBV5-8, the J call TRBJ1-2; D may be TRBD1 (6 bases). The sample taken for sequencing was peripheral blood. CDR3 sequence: CASTPPRDRFYGYTF. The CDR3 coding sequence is TGTGCCAGCACCCCCCCGAGAGACAGGTTCTATGGCTACACCTTC.